The present entry profiles one T cell receptor beta chain with its context. Its specificity is not known. Fresh peripheral blood, under 13 ml, yielded the PBMCs. This sample is drawn from a study of T cells in Graves' hyperthyroidism and ophthalmopathy. Regions amplified from RNA transcripts were the TCR beta CDR3 regions. HTBI primers drove first-round RT-PCR of the TCR CDR3. TCRdb re-called the multiplex PCR reads with MiXCR, one entry per CDR3 protein. The table shows under 650,000 distinct CDR3 sequences, with 15% to 20% occurring only once. Broader study findings: Ophthalmopathy was identified by the model a median around 6.3 months ahead of onset.

CDR3 length equals 13 residues. Germline V lookup: CDR1 KGHDR, CDR2 SFDVKD. V was pared by 1 base and J by 1 base, with 3 bases between. The TCR sequence derives from a woman in her 30s with Graves' hyperthyroidism. The sample was blood. The J gene is TRBJ1-1, the V gene TRBV24-1; no clear D gene. CDR3: CATSDFSNTEAFF. For the CDR3, the DNA is TGTGCCACCAGTGATTTTTCGAACACTGAAGCTTTCTTT.